One and the same sample provided the 15 T cell receptor beta chains below, sequenced in a study of regulatory T cells in long-lasting Graves disease. Time point here: persistent/refractory GD, antithyroid drugs over 5 years with positive TRAb. Extracted RNA from PBMCs served as the source of the TCR library. Combining iRepertoire HTBI primers with Arm-PCR of CDR3 regions, the authors built TCR beta libraries. Each CDR3 protein is one row after TCRdb ran MiXCR on the multiplex PCR reads. The profile shows around 450,000 distinct CDR3 sequences, 20% to 25% of them singletons. The sample consisted of peripheral blood mononuclear cells (PBMCs), taken when the disease was refractory, from a patient treated with antithyroid drugs. Receptor source: a female donor with Graves disease.

V gene TRBV5-5 combines with J gene TRBJ2-2; possible D gene TRBD2, 6 bases. The CDR3 is 14 residues long. Germline CDR1 SGHKS, CDR2 YYEKEE (reference sequence). V was shortened by 0 bases and J by 4 bases, with 7 bases between the two germline ends. The CDR3 is CASSLEGLTGELFF. The CDR3 DNA is TGTGCCAGCAGCTTGGAGGGACTCACCGGGGAGCTGTTTTTT.

V and J are TRBV20-1 and TRBJ2-7; D might be TRBD2 (6 bases). Germline assignment: CDR1 DFQATT and CDR2 SNEGSKA (reference sequence). CDR3 size: 13 residues. V lost 3 bases and J 0 bases, leaving 9 bases between the germline ends. CDR3 sequence: CSARTSTSYEQYF. CDR3 DNA: TGCAGTGCTAGGACTAGTACCTCCTACGAGCAGTACTTC.

At least ten counts were recorded for this clonotype. V gene TRBV7-2 combines with J gene TRBJ1-4; 8 positions agree with TRBD1. Per the germline V gene, CDR1 is SGHTA and CDR2 is FQGNSA. The CDR3 consists of 14 residues. Losses at the gene ends were 5 bases for V and 3 bases for J; bases not matched to a gene: 2. In DNA form, the CDR3 reads TGTGCCAGCAGCCAGGGGGCCGCTAATGAAAAACTGTTTTTT. This translates into CASSQGAANEKLFF.

This clonotype was seen at least ten times. The chain joins TRBV12-3 or TRBV12-4 to TRBJ2-7; no definite D call. Trimming removed 3 bases from V and 4 bases from J, with 10 bases in between. This CDR3 spans 13 amino acids. DNA for the CDR3: TGTGCCAGCAGTTTTGCACCTACTTACGAGCAGTACTTC. This encodes CASSFAPTYEQYF.

The table lists this clonotype with many counts. The J gene is TRBJ2-7, the V gene TRBV7-8; D remains unclear. The germline V gene encodes CDR1 SGHVS and CDR2 FQNEAQ. The CDR3 is 14 residues long. V lost 0 bases and J 3 bases, leaving 9 bases between the germline ends. The CDR3 region is CASSLAQRNYEQYF. The CDR3 DNA sequence: TGTGCCAGCAGCTTAGCACAGAGAAACTACGAGCAGTACTTC.

Ten or more counts support this clonotype. The chain employs TRBV28 and TRBJ2-7; D is possibly TRBD2 (6 bases). The CDR3 extends over 14 amino acids. V lost 2 bases and J lost 6, with 14 bases in between. Looked up from germline, CDR1 is MDHEN and CDR2 is SYDVKM. CDR3 sequence reads: CASSLSGGSIEQYF. CDR3 coding DNA: TGTGCCAGCAGTTTAAGTGGGGGGTCGATCGAGCAGTACTTC.

This clonotype was counted at least ten times. V is TRBV18 and J is TRBJ1-1; D gene ambiguous. Germline loops: CDR1 KGHSH, CDR2 LQKENI. CDR3 length equals 12 residues. Trimming cost V 3 bases and J 8 bases, with 10 bases left between them. CDR3 protein: CASSPSLGEAFF. For the CDR3, the DNA is TGTGCCAGCTCACCCAGCCTTGGGGAAGCTTTCTTT.

Of note for this clonotype: Being one base from a much bigger clone, this may be a read error. In this CDR3 the conserved last residue, phenylalanine or tryptophan, is missing, so a read error is likely. The CDR3: CATSTQERAEAFS. The CDR3 nucleotides are TGTGCCACCAGCACCCAAGAAAGGGCTGAAGCTTTCTCT. The chain combines TRBV15 with TRBJ1-1, with no clear D. The CDR3 spans 13 residues. V lost 4 bases, J lost 6 bases, and 12 bases lay in between. CDR1 is LNHNV, CDR2 YYDKDF, per germline (reference sequence).

The chain recombines TRBV7-9 with TRBJ2-1; D possibly corresponds to TRBD1 (5 bases). This CDR3 region has 17 residues. V was cut by 1 base and J by 4 bases, with 17 bases left in between. Germline lookup yields CDR1 SEHNR and CDR2 FQNEAQ (reference sequence). CDR3 coding DNA: TGTGCCAGCAGCTTAGGGGCGACAGAGAACGCTTACAATGAGCAGTTCTTC. This gives the protein CASSLGATENAYNEQFF. The variable domain in full, completed from reference TRBV7-9 and TRBJ2-1, reads DTGVSQNPRHKITKRGQNVTFRCDPISEHNRLYWYRQTLGQGPEFLTYFQNEAQLEKSRLLSDRFSAERPKGSFSTLEIQRTEQGDSAMYLCASSLGATENAYNEQFFGPGTRLTVL.

This clonotype has more than one count but fewer than ten. J is TRBJ1-1 and V is TRBV3-1; tentatively, D is TRBD1 (5 bases). This CDR3 comprises 13 residues. CDR1 and CDR2 from the germline V gene are LGHDT and YNNKEL (reference sequence). V was shortened by 0 bases and J by 11 bases, with 13 bases between the two germline ends. The CDR3 spells CASSQDLRGGAFF. In DNA form, the CDR3 reads TGTGCCAGCAGCCAAGATCTAAGGGGTGGGGCTTTCTTT.

Points on this clonotype: A much larger clone is a single base away; this may be a read error. The V gene is TRBV12-3 or TRBV12-4, the J gene TRBJ2-5; weak D call: TRBD1 (6 bases). The length of the CDR3 is 13 residues. The DNA for the CDR3 is TGTGTCAGCAGTTATGAGGGGGTCAGGACCCAGTACTTC. As protein: CVSSYEGVRTQYF.

This clonotype was counted only a few times. Its ends do not fully match the called genes, so a read error is possible. The J gene is TRBJ2-1, the V gene TRBV20-1; weak D call: TRBD2 (5 bases). The CDR3 totals 14 residues. Germline loops: CDR1 DFQATT, CDR2 SNEGSKA (reference sequence). The CDR3 DNA is TGCAGTGCTAGGTCCCCCGGGAAATACAATGAGCAGTTTTTC. This codes for CSARSPGKYNEQFF.

The sample holds a few counts of this clonotype. J is TRBJ1-4 and V is TRBV5-6; D gene unclear. V lost 0 bases and J lost 5, with 11 bases in between. The CDR3 consists of 15 residues. Per the germline V gene, CDR1 is SGHDT and CDR2 is YYEEEE. CDR3 amino acids: CASSLGWQPNEKLFF. As DNA, the CDR3 is TGTGCCAGCAGCTTGGGGTGGCAGCCCAATGAAAAACTGTTTTTT.

This clonotype has at least ten counts. V usage is TRBV7-9 and J usage is TRBJ2-7; no firm D call. V lost 5 bases and J lost 3, with 11 bases in between. The germline V gene encodes CDR1 SEHNR and CDR2 FQNEAQ (reference sequence). CDR3 length: 13 amino acids. CDR3: CASSTSSGYEQYF. The CDR3 bases are TGTGCCAGCAGCACGTCTTCGGGCTACGAGCAGTACTTC.

Only a few counts were recorded for this clonotype. The V call is TRBV7-9, the J call TRBJ2-2, with a weak D call TRBD1 (6 bases). V was cut by 4 bases and J by 4 bases, with 19 bases left in between. The length of the CDR3 is 17 residues. Germline V CDR1 and CDR2: SEHNR, FQNEAQ (reference sequence). In DNA form, the CDR3 reads TGTGCCAGCAGCTCCGGGCCGGGGACCAGGGGCACCGGGGAGCTGTTTTTT. Translating gives CASSSGPGTRGTGELFF.